The clone carrying this T cell receptor (beta chain) has just a few counts. The data originate from a study of identical twins. TCRdb analysed the 5' RACE reads with MiXCR anew, one entry per CDR3 protein. The data contain approximately 220,000 distinct CDR3 sequences, around 6.8% of them singletons. V shed 4 bases and J shed 0 bases, with 19 bases lying between them. CDR3 size: 18 residues. Germline-derived CDR1 and CDR2 are SGHAT and FQNNGV. These data also featured in a second study, about yellow fever vaccine responses in identical twins.

Sequenced: memory (CD45RO+) T cells sorted from blood. The chain combines TRBV11-2 with TRBJ2-1; D possibly corresponds to TRBD1 (5 bases). The sequence derives from a woman aged 18-35 years in good health. CDR3 sequence: CASSSTSGSGVSYNEQFF. CDR3 nucleotides: TGTGCCAGCAGCTCCACCTCAGGGTCAGGAGTCTCCTACAATGAGCAGTTCTTC.